Listed below are T cell receptor beta chains from one sample, sequenced in a study of T cell responses to AZD1222 COVID-19 vaccine. Sequencing used immunoSEQ multiplex PCR; TCRdb keeps in-frame clones, though not all of them. Among 100,000 to 150,000 clones listed, just over 90% were seen once. The sample in question was peripheral blood, obtained 28 days after the second AZD1222 dose. The receptors originated from an adult who received the AZD1222 COVID-19 vaccine. Both conserved end residues are part of each CDR3.

V gene,J gene,CDR3 protein
TRBV29-1,TRBJ1-2,CSVTPYSYGYTF
TRBV21-1,TRBJ1-3,CASSKVSHLICSGNTIYF
TRBV28,TRBJ1-5,CASSQNTPLGNQPQHF
TRBV20-1,TRBJ2-3,CSASFGREVTDTQYF
TRBV7-9,TRBJ2-7,CASSLEPPTGIYEQYF
TRBV18,TRBJ2-1,CASSPLMAGGPVNNEQFF
TRBV6-1,TRBJ2-2,CASSEGIPAVGGELFF
TRBV14,TRBJ2-1,CASNGFDNEQFF
TRBV6-5,TRBJ1-2,CASSFQGPASYTF
TRBV27,TRBJ1-1,CATHEGQGPTKNTEAFF
TRBV6-5,TRBJ1-2,CASSTGWGPYGYTF
TRBV5-5,TRBJ2-4,CASSLPQGSSAKNIQYF
TRBV30,TRBJ2-7,CAWSVFGYSYEQYF
TRBV9,TRBJ2-3,CASSVDLSGSLADTQYF
TRBV5-4,TRBJ1-2,CASSGRQGPTNYGYTF
TRBV6-1,TRBJ1-1,CASSEAFFIPDLAFF
TRBV28,TRBJ2-3,CANSEASGSRDTQYF
TRBV5-1,TRBJ1-1,CASSLMTDTEAFF
TRBV6-6,TRBJ1-5,CASSYIGASINQPQHF
TRBV3-1/TRBV3-2,TRBJ1-3,CASGEGNTIYF
TRBV9,TRBJ1-1,CASSEGRTGRPNTEAFF
TRBV27,TRBJ2-2,CASRRGRNTGELFF
TRBV12-3/TRBV12-4,TRBJ1-2,CASSLWGNYGYTF
TRBV4-2,TRBJ2-1,CASSQDPGTSYNEQFF
TRBV2,TRBJ1-1,CASSEYGIEAFF
TRBV2,TRBJ2-3,CASGGRMPFTDTQYF
TRBV5-8,TRBJ1-3,CASSLATGTGNTIYF
TRBV11-2,TRBJ2-3,CASSLAPMGDTQYF
TRBV2,TRBJ1-5,CASSRDRDQPQHF
TRBV5-1,TRBJ1-2,CASSFPAGGDGYTF
TRBV13,TRBJ2-7,CASSLLGSYEQYF
TRBV4-1,TRBJ1-4,CASSPGDTGQIVGEKLFF
TRBV7-2,TRBJ2-7,CASSTRDRRGSYEQYF
TRBV15,TRBJ1-5,CATSKRSGNNQPQHF
TRBV5-1,TRBJ2-1,CASSPGGLAGGNEQFF
TRBV16,TRBJ1-2,CASSQDLNGYTF
TRBV5-1,TRBJ1-2,CASSHTRGANYGYTF
TRBV28,TRBJ2-4,CASSLYGTAKNIQYF
TRBV7-9,TRBJ2-1,CASSLDGGREGEQFF
TRBV28,TRBJ1-1,CASSPTGRMNTEAFF
TRBV7-9,TRBJ2-5,CASSLAGRSYQETQYF
TRBV2,TRBJ2-7,CASSQKGQGGYEQYF
TRBV18,TRBJ1-1,CASSRDRLTTEAFF
TRBV6-5,TRBJ1-3,CASKMGGPGNTIYF
TRBV6-5,TRBJ2-7,CASRREGLAYEQYF
TRBV30,TRBJ1-4,CAWMRKGQSNEKLFF
TRBV6-5,TRBJ1-1,CASRRRTVMNTEAFF
TRBV14,TRBJ1-2,CASSPPDRQYYGYTF
TRBV12-3/TRBV12-4,TRBJ2-1,CASSSYNEQFF
TRBV15,TRBJ2-7,CATSRDLAGGYEQYF
TRBV5-1,TRBJ2-3,CASSPSRADTQYF
TRBV5-4,TRBJ1-6,CASSAGVGGPRDSPLHF
TRBV28,TRBJ1-1,CASSSYRGRDTEAFF
TRBV2,TRBJ1-2,CASSRGGDGYTF
TRBV6-5,TRBJ1-5,CASSPGPNQPQHF
TRBV10-3,TRBJ2-7,CAISEDRAYEQYF
TRBV28,TRBJ2-7,CASSLEREGREEQYF